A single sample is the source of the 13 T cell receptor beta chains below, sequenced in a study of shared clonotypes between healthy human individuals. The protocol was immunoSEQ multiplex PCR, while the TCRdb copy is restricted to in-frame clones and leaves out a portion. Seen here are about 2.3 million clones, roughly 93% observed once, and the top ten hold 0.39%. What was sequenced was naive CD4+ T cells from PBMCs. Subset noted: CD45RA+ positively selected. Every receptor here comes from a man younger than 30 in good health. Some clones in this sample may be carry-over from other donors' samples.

Here the CDR3 DNA reads TGCGCCAGCAGCTTGAACGCGGGAGCCCTCAATGAGCAGTTCTTC. Its translation: CASSLNAGALNEQFF. The rearrangement uses TRBV5-1 and TRBJ2-1, with 7 positions matching TRBD2. Germline CDR1 reads SGHRS; CDR2 reads YFSETQ. This CDR3 spans 15 amino acids. J lost 6 bases, V lost 1 base, and 7 bases had no gene match.

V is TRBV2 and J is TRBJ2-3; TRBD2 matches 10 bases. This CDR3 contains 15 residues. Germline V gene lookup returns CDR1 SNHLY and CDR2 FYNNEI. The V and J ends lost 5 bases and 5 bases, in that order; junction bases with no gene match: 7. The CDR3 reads CASSRVAGGIDTQYF. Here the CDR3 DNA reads TGTGCCAGCAGTCGGGTAGCGGGAGGTATAGATACGCAGTATTTT.

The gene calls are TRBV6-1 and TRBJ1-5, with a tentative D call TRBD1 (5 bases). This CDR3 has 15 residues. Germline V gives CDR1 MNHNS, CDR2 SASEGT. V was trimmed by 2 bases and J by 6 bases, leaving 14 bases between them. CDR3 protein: CASSETSGLGQPQHF. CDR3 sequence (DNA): TGTGCCAGCAGTGAAACCTCAGGGCTCGGTCAGCCCCAGCATTTT.

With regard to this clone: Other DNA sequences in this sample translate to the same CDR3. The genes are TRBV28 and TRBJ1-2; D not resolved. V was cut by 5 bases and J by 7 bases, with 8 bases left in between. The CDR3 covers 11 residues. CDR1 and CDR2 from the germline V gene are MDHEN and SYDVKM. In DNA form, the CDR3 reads TGTGCCAGCAGTCTCCGGGGTGGCTACACCTTC. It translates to CASSLRGGYTF.

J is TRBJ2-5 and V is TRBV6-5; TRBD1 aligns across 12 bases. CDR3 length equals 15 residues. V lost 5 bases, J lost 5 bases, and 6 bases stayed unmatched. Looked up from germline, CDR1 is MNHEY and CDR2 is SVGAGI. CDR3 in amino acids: CASSAGTGGRETQYF. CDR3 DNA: TGTGCCAGCAGTGCAGGGACAGGGGGCCGGGAGACCCAGTACTTC.

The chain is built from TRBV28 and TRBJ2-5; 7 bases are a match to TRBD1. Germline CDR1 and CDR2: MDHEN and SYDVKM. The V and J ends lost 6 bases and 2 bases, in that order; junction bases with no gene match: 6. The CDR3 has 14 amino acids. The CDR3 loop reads CASSLGTAQETQYF. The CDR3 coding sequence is TGTGCCAGCAGCCTCGGGACAGCACAAGAGACCCAGTACTTC.

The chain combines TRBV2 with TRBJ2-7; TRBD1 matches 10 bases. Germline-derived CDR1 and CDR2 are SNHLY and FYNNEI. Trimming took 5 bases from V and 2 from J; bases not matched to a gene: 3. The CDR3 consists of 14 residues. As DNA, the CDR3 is TGTGCCAGCAGTCGGACAGGGGGGACCTACGAGCAGTACTTC. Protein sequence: CASSRTGGTYEQYF.

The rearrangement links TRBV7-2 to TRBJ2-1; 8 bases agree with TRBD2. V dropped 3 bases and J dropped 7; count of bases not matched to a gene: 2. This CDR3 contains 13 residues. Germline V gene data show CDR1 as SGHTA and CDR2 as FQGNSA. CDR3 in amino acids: CASSLGLENEQFF. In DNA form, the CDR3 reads TGTGCCAGCAGCTTGGGACTAGAAAATGAGCAGTTCTTC.

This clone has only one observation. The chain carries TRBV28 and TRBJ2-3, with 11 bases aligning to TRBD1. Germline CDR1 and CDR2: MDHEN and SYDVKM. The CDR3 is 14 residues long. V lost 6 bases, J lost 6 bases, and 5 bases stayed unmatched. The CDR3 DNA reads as TGTGCCAGCAGGGGGACAGGGGGAGGGGATACGCAGTATTTT. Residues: CASRGTGGGDTQYF.

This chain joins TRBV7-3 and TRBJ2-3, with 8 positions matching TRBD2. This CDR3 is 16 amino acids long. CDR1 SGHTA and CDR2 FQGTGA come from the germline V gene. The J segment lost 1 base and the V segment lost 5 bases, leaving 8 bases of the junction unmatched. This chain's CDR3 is CASSHNGGAGTDTQYF. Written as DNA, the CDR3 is TGTGCCAGCAGCCACAACGGGGGGGCTGGCACAGATACGCAGTATTTT.

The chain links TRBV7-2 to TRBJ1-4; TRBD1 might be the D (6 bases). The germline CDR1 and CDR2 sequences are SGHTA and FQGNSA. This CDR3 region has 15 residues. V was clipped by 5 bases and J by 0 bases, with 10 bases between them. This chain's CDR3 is CASSIGGATNEKLFF. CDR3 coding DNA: TGTGCCAGCAGCATAGGGGGAGCAACTAATGAAAAACTGTTTTTT.

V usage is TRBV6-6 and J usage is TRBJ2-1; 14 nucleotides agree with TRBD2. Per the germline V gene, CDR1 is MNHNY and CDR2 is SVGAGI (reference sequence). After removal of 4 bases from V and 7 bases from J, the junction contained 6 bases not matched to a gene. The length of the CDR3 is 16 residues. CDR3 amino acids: CASSFGLAGGGNEQFF. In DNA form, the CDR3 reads TGTGCCAGCAGTTTTGGACTAGCGGGAGGCGGGAATGAGCAGTTCTTC.

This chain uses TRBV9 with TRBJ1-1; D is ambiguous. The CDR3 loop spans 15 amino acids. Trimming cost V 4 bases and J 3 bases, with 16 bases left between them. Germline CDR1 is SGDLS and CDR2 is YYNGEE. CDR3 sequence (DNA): TGTGCCAGCAGCCGAGCGAGGGTCCGGGACACTGAAGCTTTCTTT. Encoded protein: CASSRARVRDTEAFF.